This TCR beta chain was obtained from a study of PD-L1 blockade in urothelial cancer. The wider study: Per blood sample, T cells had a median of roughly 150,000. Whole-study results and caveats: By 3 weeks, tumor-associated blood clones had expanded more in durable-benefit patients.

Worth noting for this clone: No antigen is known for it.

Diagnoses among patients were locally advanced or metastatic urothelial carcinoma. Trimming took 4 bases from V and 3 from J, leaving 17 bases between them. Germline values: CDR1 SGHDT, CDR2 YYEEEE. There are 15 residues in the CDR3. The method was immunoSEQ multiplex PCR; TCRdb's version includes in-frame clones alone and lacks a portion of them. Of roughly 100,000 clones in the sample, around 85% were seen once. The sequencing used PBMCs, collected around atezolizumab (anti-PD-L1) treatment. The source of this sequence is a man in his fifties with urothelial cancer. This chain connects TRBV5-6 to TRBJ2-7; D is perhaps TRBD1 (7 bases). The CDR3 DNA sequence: TGTGCCAGCAGCCCGCGGGACAGCGGGTACTACGAGCAGTACTTC. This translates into CASSPRDSGYYEQYF.